A selection of T cell receptor beta chains follows, all from one sample in a study of blood T cell repertoires in COVID-19. TCRdb's table, derived via immunoSEQ multiplex PCR, lists solely in-frame clones and lacks some. The data contain about 30,000 clones, 65% to 90% of them singletons. The sequenced material came from peripheral blood. These receptors all stem from a man aged 60-69 years with active COVID-19. CDR3s include the opening cysteine and the closing phenylalanine or tryptophan. D genes are given only for firm matches. The listing skips clone size in some rows; elsewhere it reads once, few, many or a size class.

J gene | clone size | V gene | D gene | CDR3 length | CDR3 DNA | CDR3 protein
TRBJ2-3 | - | TRBV28 | - | 14 | TGTGCCACCGTTCTTAGCGGTTCCAGGGATACGCAGTATTTT | CATVLSGSRDTQYF
TRBJ2-2 | once | TRBV6-6 | - | 15 | TGTGCCAGCAGTTACTCAGGAGGGAACACCGGGGAGCTGTTTTTT | CASSYSGGNTGELFF
TRBJ2-3 | - | TRBV6-2/TRBV6-3 | TRBD2 | 17 | TGTGCCAGCAGTTACTCGATGTCGCGGGAGGAAACAGATACGCAGTATTTT | CASSYSMSREETDTQYF
TRBJ2-5 | - | TRBV7-9 | - | 14 | TGTGCCAGCAGCTTCTCGGCAGGGCGGGAGACCCAGTACTTC | CASSFSAGRETQYF
TRBJ2-1 | - | TRBV28 | - | 13 | TGTGCCAGCAGCGGAGACCCCTACAATGAGCAGTTCTTC | CASSGDPYNEQFF
TRBJ2-1 | once | TRBV29-1 | TRBD2 | 14 | TGCAGCGTTGAAAGGCTAGCGGGAGGCCATGAGCAGTTCTTC | CSVERLAGGHEQFF
TRBJ1-2 | - | TRBV6-5 | TRBD1 | 15 | TGTGCCAGCAGATCAACAGGGGGCGCGGGCTATGGCTACACCTTC | CASRSTGGAGYGYTF
TRBJ2-3 | - | TRBV9 | TRBD2 | 16 | TGTGCCAGCAGCGCTGGAGCGGGAGGGTATGTAGATACGCAGTATTTT | CASSAGAGGYVDTQYF
TRBJ2-3 | once | TRBV3-1/TRBV3-2 | TRBD2 | 16 | TGTGCCAGCAGCCCAAGAGCGGGAGGGTGGACAGATACGCAGTATTTT | CASSPRAGGWTDTQYF
TRBJ2-1 | once | TRBV3-1/TRBV3-2 | - | 14 | TGTGCCAGCAGCCAATCAGGGGGGTCGAATGAGCAGTTCTTC | CASSQSGGSNEQFF
TRBJ2-3 | - | TRBV2 | - | 13 | TGTGCCAGCAAGAGCGGGAGCACAGATACGCAGTATTTT | CASKSGSTDTQYF
TRBJ1-5 | - | TRBV19 | - | 14 | TGTGCCAGTATCGAGGAACAGGGCACTCAGCCCCAGCATTTT | CASIEEQGTQPQHF
TRBJ2-1 | medium-sized | TRBV7-8 | - | 17 | TGTGCCAGCAGCTTCCGCCTAGCGCATCGGCGAGACAATGAGCAGTTCTTC | CASSFRLAHRRDNEQFF
TRBJ2-5 | - | TRBV9 | TRBD2 | 16 | TGTGCCAGCAGCGTCGGGACTAGCGTATCCCAAGAGACCCAGTACTTC | CASSVGTSVSQETQYF
TRBJ1-1 | - | TRBV11-3 | - | 14 | TGTGCCAGCAGAAACAGGGCCGGGAACACTGAAGCTTTCTTT | CASRNRAGNTEAFF
TRBJ2-3 | - | TRBV5-1 | TRBD1 | 16 | TGCGCCAGCAGCTTGTTGGGGACAGGGTCGACAGATACGCAGTATTTT | CASSLLGTGSTDTQYF
TRBJ2-4 | - | TRBV2 | TRBD1 | 17 | TGTGCCAGCAAGAGGTTGACAGGGGGAATAGCCAAAAACATTCAGTACTTC | CASKRLTGGIAKNIQYF
TRBJ2-4 | - | TRBV11-2 | TRBD1 | 18 | TGTGCCAGCAGCCAGGACAGGGGGCCCCGGGTGGCCAAAAACATTCAGTACTTC | CASSQDRGPRVAKNIQYF
TRBJ2-1 | - | TRBV7-6 | TRBD2 | 18 | TGTGCCAGCAGCTCCCGGCCGGGCACTAGCGGGAGATCAGATGAGCAGTTCTTC | CASSSRPGTSGRSDEQFF
TRBJ1-1 | - | TRBV9 | TRBD1 | 15 | TGTGCCAGCAGCCCCCCGGGACAGGGGGTCACTGAAGCTTTCTTT | CASSPPGQGVTEAFF
TRBJ1-6 | - | TRBV28 | TRBD1 | 14 | TGTGCCAGCAGTTTACTGACAGGGGACTCACCCCTCCACTTT | CASSLLTGDSPLHF
TRBJ2-1 | - | TRBV27 | TRBD2 | 16 | TGTGCCAGCAAGGAGGATAAGAGACTAGCGGTCGGTGAGCAGTTCTTC | CASKEDKRLAVGEQFF
TRBJ1-5 | - | TRBV5-1 | - | 14 | TGCGCCAGCAGCTTGGGCGGGAGCAATCAGCCCCAGCATTTT | CASSLGGSNQPQHF
TRBJ2-7 | - | TRBV27 | TRBD2 | 18 | TGTGCCAGCAGTTTAGCGGGAGGAGGTCAACTTTCTAAGGACGAGCAGTACTTC | CASSLAGGGQLSKDEQYF
TRBJ2-1 | - | TRBV6-5 | TRBD2 | 15 | TGTGCCAGCAGGCCCAGCGGGATGGCCGTGGGTGAGCAGTTCTTC | CASRPSGMAVGEQFF
TRBJ2-3 | few | TRBV6-2/TRBV6-3 | - | 15 | TGTGCCAGCAGTTACGGGCAGGCATTCTCAGATACGCAGTATTTT | CASSYGQAFSDTQYF
TRBJ2-2 | - | TRBV6-5 | - | 15 | TGTGCCAGCAGCGGGGGAGACAGGGCTACCGGGGAGCTGTTTTTT | CASSGGDRATGELFF
TRBJ2-1 | - | TRBV10-3 | TRBD2 | 14 | TGTGCCACTGAAGCGGGAGGGAACTTCGATGAGCAGTTCTTC | CATEAGGNFDEQFF
TRBJ2-1 | once | TRBV5-1 | TRBD2 | 14 | TGCGCCAGCAGCTCTGGAACGGGAGGAGATGAGCAGTTCTTC | CASSSGTGGDEQFF
TRBJ2-1 | - | TRBV7-3 | - | 15 | TGTGCCAGCAGCTTAACCCCACCTCCCGACAGAGAGCAGTTCTTC | CASSLTPPPDREQFF
TRBJ2-1 | - | TRBV27 | - | 12 | TGTGCCAGCAGTCAGGGGGGAGCGGGGCAGTTCTTC | CASSQGGAGQFF
TRBJ2-5 | - | TRBV9 | TRBD2 | 18 | TGTGCCAGCAGCGTAGTGCTGGGGAGCGGGAAGTTCCAAGAGACCCAGTACTTC | CASSVVLGSGKFQETQYF
TRBJ2-7 | - | TRBV5-1 | - | 15 | TGCGCCAGCAGCTTGGGTGCAGGCAGCTCCTACGAGCAGTACTTC | CASSLGAGSSYEQYF
TRBJ2-1 | - | TRBV19 | TRBD2 | 16 | TGTGCCAGTAGTTCAGCGGGAGGTAGCTCCTACAATGAGCAGTTCTTC | CASSSAGGSSYNEQFF
TRBJ2-7 | - | TRBV28 | - | 16 | TGTGCCAGCAGTCCCAGTACCCCACCCCGGGACTACGAGCAGTACTTC | CASSPSTPPRDYEQYF
TRBJ2-5 | - | TRBV27 | - | 15 | TGTGCCAGCAGTTTCCAGGGGAGAAGGAAAGAGACCCAGTACTTC | CASSFQGRRKETQYF